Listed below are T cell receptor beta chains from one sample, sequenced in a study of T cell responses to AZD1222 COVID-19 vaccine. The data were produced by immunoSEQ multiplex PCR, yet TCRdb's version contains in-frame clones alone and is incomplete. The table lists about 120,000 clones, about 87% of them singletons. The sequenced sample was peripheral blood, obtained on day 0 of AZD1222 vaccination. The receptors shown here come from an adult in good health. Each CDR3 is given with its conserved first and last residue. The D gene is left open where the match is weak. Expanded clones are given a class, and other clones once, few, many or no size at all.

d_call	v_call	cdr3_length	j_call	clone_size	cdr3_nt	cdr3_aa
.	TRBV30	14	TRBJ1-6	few	TGTGCCTGGAGTGAAACACCCGATAATTCACCCCTCCACTTT	CAWSETPDNSPLHF
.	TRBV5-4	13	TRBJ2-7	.	TGTGCCAGCAGTCTGGGACGGACATACGAGCAGTACTTC	CASSLGRTYEQYF
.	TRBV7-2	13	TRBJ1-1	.	TGTGCCAGCAGCTTTACACGTAACACTGAAGCTTTCTTT	CASSFTRNTEAFF
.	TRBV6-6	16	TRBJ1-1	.	TGTGCCAGCAACACTCCCCGTTCAGGGGCGATCACTGAAGCTTTCTTT	CASNTPRSGAITEAFF
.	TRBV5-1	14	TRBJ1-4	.	TGCGCCAGCAGAAGGGACAACTTATCCGAAAAACTGTTTTTT	CASRRDNLSEKLFF
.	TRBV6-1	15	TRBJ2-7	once	TGTGCCAGCAGTGACATACCGGGCCGAGTCTACGAGCAGTACTTC	CASSDIPGRVYEQYF
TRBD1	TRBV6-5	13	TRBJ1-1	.	TGTGCCAGCAGTTCTCGACAGGGACTTGGAGCTTTCTTT	CASSSRQGLGAFF
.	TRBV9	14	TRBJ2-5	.	TGTGCCAGCAGCGTAGTCGGGGCCTCTAGATCCCTGTACTTC	CASSVVGASRSLYF
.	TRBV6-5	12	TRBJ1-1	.	TGTGCCAGCCGGAACCTTTACACTGAAGCTTTCTTT	CASRNLYTEAFF
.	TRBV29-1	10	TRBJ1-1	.	TGCAGCGTTGCAGGTCCTGAAGCTTTCTTT	CSVAGPEAFF
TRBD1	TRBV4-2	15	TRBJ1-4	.	TGTGCCAGCAGCCAAGATAACAGGGGGCGGGAAAAACTGTTTTTT	CASSQDNRGREKLFF
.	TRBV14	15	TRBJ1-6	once	TGTGCCAGCAGCCAAGAGGCGGCGGCTGGATCACCCCTCCACTTT	CASSQEAAAGSPLHF
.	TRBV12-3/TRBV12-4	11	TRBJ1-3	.	TGTGCCAGCAGTCGGGCCGAGCCGTCAAATTTT	CASSRAEPSNF
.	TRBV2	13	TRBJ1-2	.	TGTGCCAGCAGTGAAGGGTCCGGATATGGCTACACCTTC	CASSEGSGYGYTF
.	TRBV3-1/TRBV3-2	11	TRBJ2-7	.	TGTGCCAGCAGCCCGGGACTTCAGCAGTACTTC	CASSPGLQQYF
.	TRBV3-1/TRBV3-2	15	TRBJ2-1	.	TGTGCCAGCAGCCAACTCCGGGACTTATACAATGAGCAGTTCTTC	CASSQLRDLYNEQFF
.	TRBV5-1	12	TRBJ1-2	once	TGCGCCAGCAGCAAGGAGAGTGATGGCTACACCTTC	CASSKESDGYTF
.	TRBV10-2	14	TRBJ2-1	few	TGCGCCAGCAGCGCCAGGGGACCTTACGACGGGCAGTTCTTC	CASSARGPYDGQFF
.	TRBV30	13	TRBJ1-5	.	TGTGCCTGGAGTGTACAGGCGGGGCAGCCCCAGCATTTT	CAWSVQAGQPQHF
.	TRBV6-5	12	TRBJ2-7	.	TGTGCCAGCAGTTCAGGAGACCACGAGCAGTACTTC	CASSSGDHEQYF
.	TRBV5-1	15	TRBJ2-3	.	TGCGCCAGCAGACCACCTCAGGGATCGACAGATACGCAGTATTTT	CASRPPQGSTDTQYF
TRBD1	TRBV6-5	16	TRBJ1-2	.	TGTGCCAGCAGTTACTCGGCCGGGACAGGGGTTTATGGCTACACCTTC	CASSYSAGTGVYGYTF
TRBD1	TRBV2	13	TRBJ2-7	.	TGTGCCAGTCAGGGACAGGGAGGGGACGAGCAGTACTTC	CASQGQGGDEQYF
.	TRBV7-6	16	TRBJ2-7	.	TGTGCCAGCAGCATTGGAGTAGGGAGAATAAACAACGAGCAGTACTTC	CASSIGVGRINNEQYF
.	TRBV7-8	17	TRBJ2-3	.	TGTGCCAGCAGCTTATCGGGGGCTGCGGTTGCCGCAGATACGCAGTATTTT	CASSLSGAAVAADTQYF
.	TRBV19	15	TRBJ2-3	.	TGTGCCAGTAGTATCATCGGTTCTAGCACAGATACGCAGTATTTT	CASSIIGSSTDTQYF
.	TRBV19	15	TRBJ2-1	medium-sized	TGTGCCAGTAGTATTTTGAAGCTGGGTGCCGATGAGCAGTTCTTC	CASSILKLGADEQFF
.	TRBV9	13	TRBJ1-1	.	TGTGCCAGCAGCGTGGATCTGAACACTGAAGCTTTCTTT	CASSVDLNTEAFF
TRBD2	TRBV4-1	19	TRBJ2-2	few	TGCGCCAGCAGCCAGTGGACTAGCGGGAGGGACGCGAACACCGGGGAGCTGTTTTTT	CASSQWTSGRDANTGELFF
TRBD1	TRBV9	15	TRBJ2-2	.	TGTGCCAGCAGCGAGGGACAGGGGCATACCGGGGAGCTGTTTTTT	CASSEGQGHTGELFF
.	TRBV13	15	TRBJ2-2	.	TGTGCCAGCAGCGTAAACAGGGTGGGCACCGGGGAGCTGTTTTTT	CASSVNRVGTGELFF
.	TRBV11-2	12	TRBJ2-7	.	TGTGCCAGCAGCCTAGCGTTATACGAGCAGTACTTC	CASSLALYEQYF
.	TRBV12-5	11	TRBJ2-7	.	TGTGCTAGTGGGGACAGCTCCGAGCAGTACTTC	CASGDSSEQYF
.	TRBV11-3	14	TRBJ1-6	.	TGTGCCAGCAGCGGAACAGGGAAGGGTTCACCCCTCCACTTT	CASSGTGKGSPLHF
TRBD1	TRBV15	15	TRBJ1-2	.	TGTGCCACCAGAGCAAACAGGGGGCTTAACTATGGCTACACCTTC	CATRANRGLNYGYTF
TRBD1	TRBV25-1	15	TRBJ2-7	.	TGTGCCAGCAGCTCGGGCGGGACAGGTCGATACGAGCAGTACTTC	CASSSGGTGRYEQYF
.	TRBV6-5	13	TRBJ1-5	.	TGTGACAGCAGTTACGGGGGTTCTCAGCCCCAGCATTTT	CDSSYGGSQPQHF
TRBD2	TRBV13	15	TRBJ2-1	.	TGTGCCAGCAGCTTCCGACCGGGACTAGGCAATGAGCAGTTCTTC	CASSFRPGLGNEQFF
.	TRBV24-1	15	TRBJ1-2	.	TGTGCCACCAGTGATTCTACAGGACCCCCCTATGGCTACACCTTC	CATSDSTGPPYGYTF
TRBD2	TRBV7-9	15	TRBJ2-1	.	TGTGCCAGCAGGTCCCTACTAGCGTTGGTCAATGAGCAGTTCTTC	CASRSLLALVNEQFF
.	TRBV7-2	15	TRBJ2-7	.	TGTGCCAGCAGCTTAGGAGGGATTTTTTTGCGCGAGCAGTACTTC	CASSLGGIFLREQYF
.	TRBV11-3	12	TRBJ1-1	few	TGTGCCAGCGGTCATTCGAACACTGAAGCTTTCTTT	CASGHSNTEAFF
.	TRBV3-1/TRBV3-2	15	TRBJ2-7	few	TGTGCCAGCAGCCAAGTCAGCAGGGCCTCCTACGAGCAGTACTTC	CASSQVSRASYEQYF
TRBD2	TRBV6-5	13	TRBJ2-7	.	TGTGCCAGCAGTTACTTCGGGGGGAGGGAGCAGTACTTC	CASSYFGGREQYF
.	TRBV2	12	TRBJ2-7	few	TGTGCCAGCAGCGACCTAGACTACGAGCAGTACTTC	CASSDLDYEQYF
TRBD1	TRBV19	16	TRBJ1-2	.	TGTGCCAGTAGTATACTTTCTACGGGACAGGACTATGGCTACACCTTC	CASSILSTGQDYGYTF
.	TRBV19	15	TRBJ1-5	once	TGTGCCAGTACCGAACAGGGATTGAGCAATCAGCCCCAGCATTTT	CASTEQGLSNQPQHF
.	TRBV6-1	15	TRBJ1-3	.	TGTGCCAGCAGTGAAGCCGACGGCTCTGGAAACACCATATATTTT	CASSEADGSGNTIYF
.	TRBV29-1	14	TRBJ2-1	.	TGCAGCGTTCTACCTCTCAGCTTCTCAATGGTGCAGTTCTTC	CSVLPLSFSMVQFF
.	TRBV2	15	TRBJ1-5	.	TGTGCCAGCAGTGGCCGGCTTCAGTTGTATCAGCCCCAGCATTTT	CASSGRLQLYQPQHF